Listed here are 10 T cell receptor beta chains from one sample, sequenced in a study of blood T cell repertoires in COVID-19. Libraries were prepared by immunoSEQ multiplex PCR; TCRdb keeps only in-frame clonotypes and omits some of them. The repertoire includes approximately 150,000 clones, more than 75% of them detected once, and approximately 35% sits in the top ten. Sequencing was done on a sample of peripheral blood. The receptors come from a man aged 50 to 59 who had recovered from COVID-19.

The genes are TRBV29-1 and TRBJ2-3; TRBD2 matches 12 bases. This CDR3 contains 16 residues. CDR1 and CDR2 from the germline V gene are SQVTM and ANQGSEA. The V gene end was trimmed by 3 bases and the J gene end by 4 bases; junction bases not matched to a gene: 8. The CDR3 is CSVEDFRTSGADTQYF. CDR3 in DNA: TGCAGCGTTGAGGATTTCAGGACTAGCGGGGCAGATACGCAGTATTTT.

V usage is TRBV6-2 or TRBV6-3 and J usage is TRBJ2-7; 9 nucleotides line up with TRBD2. The CDR3 loop spans 16 amino acids. CDR1 MNHEY and CDR2 SVGEGT come from the germline V gene. V was clipped by 1 base and J by 3 bases; unmatched bases: 7. CDR3 region: CASSYLSKRGDYEQYF. The DNA of the CDR3 is TGTGCCAGCAGTTACTTGTCGAAGCGGGGGGACTACGAGCAGTACTTC.

V gene TRBV6-5 combines with J gene TRBJ1-2; 11 nucleotides line up with TRBD1. The CDR3 is 15 amino acids. Looked up from germline, CDR1 is MNHEY and CDR2 is SVGAGI. Unmatched junction bases numbered 2, after V lost 2 bases and J lost 3 bases. CDR3: CASSYPGQGDYGYTF. In nucleotides, the CDR3 is TGTGCCAGCAGTTACCCGGGACAGGGGGACTATGGCTACACCTTC.

This chain links TRBV20-1 with TRBJ1-1, with 8 bases lining up with TRBD1. The CDR3 extends over 11 amino acids. With V trimmed by 6 bases and J by 5 bases, 2 bases remained unmatched. CDR1 and CDR2 (germline): DFQATT, SNEGSKA (reference sequence). The CDR3 spells CSADRGTEAFF. The DNA for the CDR3 is TGCAGTGCAGACAGGGGTACTGAAGCTTTCTTT.

The sample holds one count of this clone. The chain recombines TRBV5-5 with TRBJ2-5; TRBD1 might be the D (6 bases). This CDR3 spans 14 amino acids. With 3 bases removed from V and 3 bases from J, the gap between germline ends came to 12 bases. Germline V lookup: CDR1 SGHKS, CDR2 YYEKEE (reference sequence). CDR3 DNA sequence: TGTGCCAGCAGCTCCACCCGACAGGAAGAGACCCAGTACTTC. Protein sequence: CASSSTRQEETQYF.

The rearrangement links TRBV21-1 to TRBJ1-5; the table names TRBD1, a call not compared with the DNA. TRBV21-1 counts as a pseudogene. CDR3 size: 20 residues. CDR3 residues: CASTTPPGQGEWYSNQPQHF. Here the CDR3 DNA reads TGTGCCAGCACTACACCACCCGGACAGGGGGAATGGTATAGCAATCAGCCCCAGCATTTT.

The chain links TRBV14 to TRBJ2-7, with D tentatively TRBD1 (6 bases). Germline CDR1 and CDR2: SGHDN and FVKESK. The V end was cut by 6 bases, the J end by 3 bases, with 9 bases between. This CDR3 is built from 12 residues. CDR3 nucleotides: TGTGCCAGCAGAGGGGGTGGCTACGAGCAGTACTTC. Translating gives CASRGGGYEQYF.

The V call is TRBV5-8, the J call TRBJ1-1; D might be TRBD1 (5 bases). The CDR3 length is 18 residues. The germline gives CDR1 SGHTS, CDR2 YDEGEE. V was shortened by 0 bases and J by 1 base, with 19 bases between the two germline ends. The DNA of the CDR3 is TGTGCCAGCAGCTTGGAATTGTCGGGACTCAAGCCGAACACTGAAGCTTTCTTT. Its protein is CASSLELSGLKPNTEAFF.

A few counts support this clone. The genes are TRBV7-2 and TRBJ1-5; D remains ambiguous. Trimming shortened V by 0 bases and J by 7 bases, and 13 bases separated the two germline ends. From germline, CDR1 is SGHTA and CDR2 FQGNSA. The CDR3 contains 15 residues. This chain's CDR3 is CASSLAGGPAQPQHF. CDR3 DNA sequence: TGTGCCAGCAGCTTAGCGGGAGGCCCCGCCCAGCCCCAGCATTTT.

The chain joins TRBV9 to TRBJ2-7, with TRBD1 matching 9 bases. There are 16 residues in the CDR3. Losses at the gene ends were 1 base for V and 2 bases for J; bases not matched to a gene: 7. From germline, CDR1 is SGDLS and CDR2 YYNGEE. CDR3 residues: CASSVTGTGSPYEQYF. Here the CDR3 DNA reads TGTGCCAGCAGCGTAACCGGGACAGGGAGTCCCTACGAGCAGTACTTC.